The clone carrying this T cell receptor beta chain was counted a few times. What it binds is unknown. In TCRdb, the 5' RACE reads were re-called with MiXCR into one record per CDR3 protein. The data contain 400,000 or so distinct CDR3 sequences, around 20% of them singletons. V dropped 3 bases and J dropped 0 bases, with 9 bases sitting between them. CDR3 length: 14 amino acids. The source of the sample is a study of T-cell memory formation after mild COVID-19. Study conclusions and caveats: A second wave of clones peaked on day 37, and their SARS-CoV-2 specificity went unconfirmed. CD4/CD8 balance held among clones contracting day 15 to 85, and later expanders leaned CD4+.

The specimen sequenced was PBMCs or a T cell subset sorted from them (not recorded which). This sequence originates from an adult woman who had mild COVID-19 (a few samples of this study predate the infection). Cell type and time point are not known. The chain employs TRBV12-3 or TRBV12-4 and TRBJ2-7; weak D call: TRBD2 (5 bases). Here the CDR3 DNA reads TGTGCCAGCAGTTTCTTCGGGGTCTCCTACGAGCAGTACTTC. Translated: CASSFFGVSYEQYF.